This TCR beta chain was documented in a study of blood T cell repertoires in COVID-19. Study at large: Sites across the United States, Italy and Spain contributed samples from acute and convalescent COVID-19. PBMCs, B-cell-depleted T cells, or T cells were the source of the cDNA or gDNA that made up the material.

In Seattle, patients joined the study during active infection and were tracked longitudinally. As handled by the study authors: By means of reference gene primer amplification, nucleated cell counts were estimated. This table comes from immunoSEQ multiplex PCR, and its TCRdb copy is limited to in-frame clones, with some not included. D and trimming come from the DNA, and the V and J calls and clone size come from that table. The sample has some 180,000 clones; approximately 80% are singletons. The CDR3 is 15 amino acids. With V trimmed by 3 bases and J by 4 bases, 4 bases remained unmatched. Per the germline V gene, CDR1 is LNHDA and CDR2 is SQIVND (reference sequence).

The sequenced sample was peripheral blood. The chain employs TRBV19 and TRBJ2-7; 12 nucleotides agree with TRBD1. This receptor was identified in a woman between 40 and 50 years old with COVID-19, enrolled during active disease. The CDR3 sequence: CASSIRGQGAYEQYF. CDR3 nucleotide sequence: TGTGCCAGTAGTATCCGGGGACAGGGGGCTTACGAGCAGTACTTC.